This is a list of T cell receptor beta chains from one sample in a study of blood T cell repertoires in COVID-19. The data were produced by immunoSEQ multiplex PCR, yet TCRdb's version contains in-frame clones alone and is incomplete. The data contain approximately 390,000 clones, over 75% of them singletons. The sample taken for sequencing was peripheral blood. All receptors derive from a woman aged 55-69 years with COVID-19, enrolled during active disease. CDR3s include the opening cysteine and the closing phenylalanine or tryptophan. Each record gives: J gene, V gene, clone size, CDR3 length, D gene, CDR3 protein, CDR3 DNA. D genes are given only for firm matches. Size is stated for part of the rows, as once, few or many counts, or as a class when the clone is expanded.

j_call: TRBJ2-3; v_call: TRBV5-4; clone_size: .; cdr3_length: 12; d_call: .; cdr3_aa: CASSPTADTQYF; cdr3_nt: TGTGCCAGCAGCCCTACTGCGGATACGCAGTATTTT
j_call: TRBJ2-7; v_call: TRBV18; clone_size: .; cdr3_length: 14; d_call: .; cdr3_aa: CASSPLQGFYEQYF; cdr3_nt: TGTGCCAGCTCACCTTTACAGGGCTTCTACGAGCAGTACTTC
j_call: TRBJ1-2; v_call: TRBV12-3/TRBV12-4; clone_size: .; cdr3_length: 13; d_call: TRBD1; cdr3_aa: CASSRGFGYGYTF; cdr3_nt: TGTGCCAGCAGCAGGGGGTTCGGCTATGGCTACACCTTC
j_call: TRBJ2-7; v_call: TRBV27; clone_size: .; cdr3_length: 15; d_call: TRBD1; cdr3_aa: CASSFGTGSTYEQYF; cdr3_nt: TGTGCCAGCAGTTTTGGGACAGGAAGCACCTACGAGCAGTACTTC
j_call: TRBJ1-6; v_call: TRBV27; clone_size: .; cdr3_length: 17; d_call: TRBD1; cdr3_aa: CASGRQGESSYNSPLHF; cdr3_nt: TGTGCCAGCGGTAGACAGGGAGAGAGCTCCTATAATTCACCCCTCCACTTT
j_call: TRBJ2-3; v_call: TRBV7-2; clone_size: .; cdr3_length: 16; d_call: TRBD1; cdr3_aa: CASSLGGGPSTDTQYF; cdr3_nt: TGTGCCAGCAGCTTAGGAGGGGGCCCTAGCACAGATACGCAGTATTTT
j_call: TRBJ2-7; v_call: TRBV29-1; clone_size: .; cdr3_length: 12; d_call: TRBD1; cdr3_aa: CSVTGGRYEQYF; cdr3_nt: TGCAGCGTCACAGGGGGCAGATACGAGCAGTACTTC
j_call: TRBJ1-2; v_call: TRBV6-5; clone_size: .; cdr3_length: 14; d_call: TRBD1; cdr3_aa: CASSYSGTAYGYTF; cdr3_nt: TGTGCCAGCAGTTATTCCGGGACAGCTTATGGCTACACCTTC
j_call: TRBJ2-5; v_call: TRBV27; clone_size: .; cdr3_length: 14; d_call: TRBD2; cdr3_aa: CASSPSGLAGGQYF; cdr3_nt: TGTGCCAGCAGTCCCTCCGGACTAGCGGGGGGCCAGTACTTC
j_call: TRBJ2-1; v_call: TRBV7-2; clone_size: .; cdr3_length: 12; d_call: .; cdr3_aa: CASSLKLNEQFF; cdr3_nt: TGTGCCAGCAGCCTGAAACTTAATGAGCAGTTCTTC
j_call: TRBJ1-2; v_call: TRBV7-8; clone_size: .; cdr3_length: 15; d_call: .; cdr3_aa: CASSLMGGANYGYTF; cdr3_nt: TGTGCCAGCAGCTTAATGGGGGGAGCTAACTATGGCTACACCTTC
j_call: TRBJ2-7; v_call: TRBV18; clone_size: once; cdr3_length: 15; d_call: .; cdr3_aa: CASSPRSGGAYEQYF; cdr3_nt: TGTGCCAGCTCACCCCGGTCTGGGGGGGCTTACGAGCAGTACTTC
j_call: TRBJ1-4; v_call: TRBV6-6; clone_size: once; cdr3_length: 14; d_call: TRBD1; cdr3_aa: CASARTGWNEKLFF; cdr3_nt: TGTGCCAGCGCACGGACAGGTTGGAATGAAAAACTGTTTTTT
j_call: TRBJ2-7; v_call: TRBV19; clone_size: .; cdr3_length: 15; d_call: TRBD2; cdr3_aa: CASSITSGGAYEQYF; cdr3_nt: TGTGCCAGTAGTATAACTAGCGGGGGGGCGTACGAGCAGTACTTC
j_call: TRBJ1-2; v_call: TRBV4-1; clone_size: .; cdr3_length: 15; d_call: .; cdr3_aa: CASSPQGFLGPGYTF; cdr3_nt: TGCGCCAGCAGCCCCCAGGGGTTTCTCGGCCCGGGCTACACCTTC
j_call: TRBJ2-3; v_call: TRBV7-2; clone_size: .; cdr3_length: 13; d_call: .; cdr3_aa: CASSLQSTDTQYF; cdr3_nt: TGTGCCAGCAGCTTACAGAGCACAGATACGCAGTATTTT
j_call: TRBJ1-6; v_call: TRBV27; clone_size: .; cdr3_length: 15; d_call: .; cdr3_aa: CASRHTSGSGTPLHF; cdr3_nt: TGTGCCAGCAGGCACACATCAGGGTCTGGAACACCCCTCCACTTT
j_call: TRBJ1-6; v_call: TRBV7-9; clone_size: .; cdr3_length: 16; d_call: .; cdr3_aa: CASSLLAGRGDSPLHF; cdr3_nt: TGTGCCAGCAGCTTATTGGCTGGCCGGGGAGATTCACCCCTCCACTTT
j_call: TRBJ1-2; v_call: TRBV7-3; clone_size: once; cdr3_length: 15; d_call: TRBD1; cdr3_aa: CASSLTATGGPGYTF; cdr3_nt: TGTGCCAGCAGCTTAACCGCGACAGGGGGCCCTGGCTACACCTTC
j_call: TRBJ1-1; v_call: TRBV5-1; clone_size: few; cdr3_length: 14; d_call: TRBD1; cdr3_aa: CASSRGQGNTEAFF; cdr3_nt: TGCGCCAGCAGCAGGGGACAGGGGAACACTGAAGCTTTCTTT
j_call: TRBJ1-5; v_call: TRBV28; clone_size: .; cdr3_length: 14; d_call: .; cdr3_aa: CASSLTLGGQPQHF; cdr3_nt: TGTGCCAGCAGTTTAACCCTAGGAGGTCAGCCCCAGCATTTT
j_call: TRBJ2-7; v_call: TRBV19; clone_size: .; cdr3_length: 12; d_call: .; cdr3_aa: CATSGGDYEQYF; cdr3_nt: TGTGCCACCAGCGGAGGCGACTACGAGCAGTACTTC
j_call: TRBJ1-2; v_call: TRBV6-5; clone_size: .; cdr3_length: 15; d_call: .; cdr3_aa: CAATGGVRANYGYTF; cdr3_nt: TGTGCCGCGACGGGAGGCGTAAGAGCTAACTATGGCTACACCTTC